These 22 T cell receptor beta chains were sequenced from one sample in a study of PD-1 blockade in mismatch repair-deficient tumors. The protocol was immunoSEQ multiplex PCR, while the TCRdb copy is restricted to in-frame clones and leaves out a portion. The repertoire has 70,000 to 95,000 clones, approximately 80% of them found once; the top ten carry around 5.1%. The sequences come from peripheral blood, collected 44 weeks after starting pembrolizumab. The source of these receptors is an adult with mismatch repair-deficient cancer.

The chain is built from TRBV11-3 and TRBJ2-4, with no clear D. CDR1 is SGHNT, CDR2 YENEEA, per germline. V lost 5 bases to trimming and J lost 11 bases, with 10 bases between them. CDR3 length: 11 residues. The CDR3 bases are TGTGCCAGCAGCACAAATGCCGTTCAGTACTTC. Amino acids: CASSTNAVQYF.

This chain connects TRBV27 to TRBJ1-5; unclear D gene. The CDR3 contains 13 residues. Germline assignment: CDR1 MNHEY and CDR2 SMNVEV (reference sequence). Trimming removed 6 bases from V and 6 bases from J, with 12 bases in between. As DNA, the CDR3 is TGTGCCAGCAGAAAGACGGATGTTCAGCCCCAGCATTTT. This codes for CASRKTDVQPQHF.

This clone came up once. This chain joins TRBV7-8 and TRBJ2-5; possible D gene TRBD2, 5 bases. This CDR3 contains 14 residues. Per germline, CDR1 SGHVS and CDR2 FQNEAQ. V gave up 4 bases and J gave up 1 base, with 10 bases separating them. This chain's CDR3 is CASSSGLFQETQYF. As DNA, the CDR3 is TGTGCCAGCAGCTCAGGACTCTTCCAAGAGACCCAGTACTTC. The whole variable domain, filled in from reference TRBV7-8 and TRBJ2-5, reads GAGVSQSPRYKVAKRGQDVALRCDPISGHVSLFWYQQALGQGPEFLTYFQNEAQLDKSGLPSDRFFAERPEGSVSTLKIQRTQQEDSAVYLCASSSGLFQETQYFGPGTRLLVL.

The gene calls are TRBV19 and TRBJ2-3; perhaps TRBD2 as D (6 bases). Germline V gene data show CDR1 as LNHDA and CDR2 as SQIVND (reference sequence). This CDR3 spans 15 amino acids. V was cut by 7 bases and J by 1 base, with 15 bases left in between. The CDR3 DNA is TGTGCCAGTACCCCCGGGGGAGCCGGCACAGATACGCAGTATTTT. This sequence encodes CASTPGGAGTDTQYF.

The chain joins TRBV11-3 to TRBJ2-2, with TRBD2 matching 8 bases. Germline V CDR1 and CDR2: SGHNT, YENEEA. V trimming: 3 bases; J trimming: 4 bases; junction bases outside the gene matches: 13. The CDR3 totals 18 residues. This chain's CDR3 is CASSLGSGSEGSTGELFF. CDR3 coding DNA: TGTGCCAGCAGCTTGGGCAGCGGGAGCGAAGGGAGCACCGGGGAGCTGTTTTTT.

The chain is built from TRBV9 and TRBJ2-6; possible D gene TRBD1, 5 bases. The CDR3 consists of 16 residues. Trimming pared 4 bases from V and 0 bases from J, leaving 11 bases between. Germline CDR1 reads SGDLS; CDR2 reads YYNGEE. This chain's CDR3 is CASSPPGSSGANVLTF. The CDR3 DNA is TGTGCCAGCAGCCCCCCAGGGTCCTCTGGGGCCAACGTCCTGACTTTC.

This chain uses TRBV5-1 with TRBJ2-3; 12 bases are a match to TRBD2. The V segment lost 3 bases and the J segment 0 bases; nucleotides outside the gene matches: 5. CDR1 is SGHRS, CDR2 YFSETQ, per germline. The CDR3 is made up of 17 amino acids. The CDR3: CASSSPGLAGSTDTQYF. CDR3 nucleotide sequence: TGCGCCAGCAGCTCTCCGGGACTAGCGGGTAGCACAGATACGCAGTATTTT. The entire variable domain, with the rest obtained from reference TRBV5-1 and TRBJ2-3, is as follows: KAGVTQTPRYLIKTRGQQVTLSCSPISGHRSVSWYQQTPGQGLQFLFEYFSETQRNKGNFPGRFSGRQFSNSRSEMNVSTLELGDSALYLCASSSPGLAGSTDTQYFGPGTRLTVL.

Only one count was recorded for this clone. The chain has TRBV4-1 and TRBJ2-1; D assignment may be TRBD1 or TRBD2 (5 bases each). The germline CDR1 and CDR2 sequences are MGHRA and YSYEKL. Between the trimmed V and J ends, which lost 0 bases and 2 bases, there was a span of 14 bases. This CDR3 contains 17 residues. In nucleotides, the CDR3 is TGCGCCAGCAGCCAAGATCGTCCGACGGGACCCTACAATGAGCAGTTCTTC. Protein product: CASSQDRPTGPYNEQFF.

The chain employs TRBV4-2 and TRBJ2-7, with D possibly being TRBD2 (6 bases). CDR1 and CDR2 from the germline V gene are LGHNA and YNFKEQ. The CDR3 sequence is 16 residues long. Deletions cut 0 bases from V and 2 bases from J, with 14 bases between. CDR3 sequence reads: CASSQDWERATYEQYF. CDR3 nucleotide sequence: TGTGCCAGCAGCCAAGATTGGGAGCGGGCTACCTACGAGCAGTACTTC.

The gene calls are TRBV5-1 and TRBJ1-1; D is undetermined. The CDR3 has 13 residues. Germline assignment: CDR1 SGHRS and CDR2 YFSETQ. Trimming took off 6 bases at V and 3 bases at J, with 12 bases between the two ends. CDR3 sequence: CASKVGRDTEAFF. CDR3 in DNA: TGCGCCAGCAAGGTAGGGAGAGACACTGAAGCTTTCTTT.

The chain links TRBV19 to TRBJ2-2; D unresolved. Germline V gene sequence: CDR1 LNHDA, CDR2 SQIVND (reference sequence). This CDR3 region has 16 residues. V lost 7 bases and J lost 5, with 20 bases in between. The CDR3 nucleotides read TGTGCCAGTAAGCCCCACGGGCCCAGCCTTACCGGGGAGCTGTTTTTT. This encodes CASKPHGPSLTGELFF.

The CDR3 protein is CASLPQFSGRNGYTF. The CDR3 DNA follows: TGTGCCAGCCTTCCTCAATTTTCAGGGCGAAATGGCTACACCTTC. The genes are TRBV6-6 and TRBJ1-2, with D perhaps TRBD1 (5 bases). CDR1 is MNHNY and CDR2 is SVGAGI in the germline V gene (reference sequence). The CDR3 is made up of 15 amino acids. V lost 8 bases and J lost 6, with 22 bases in between.

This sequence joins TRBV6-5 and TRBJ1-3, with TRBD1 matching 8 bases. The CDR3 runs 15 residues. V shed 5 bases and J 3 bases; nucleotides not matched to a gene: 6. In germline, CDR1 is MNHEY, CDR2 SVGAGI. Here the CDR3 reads CASSNQGAIGNTIYF. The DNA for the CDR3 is TGTGCCAGCAGTAACCAGGGGGCGATTGGAAACACCATATATTTT.

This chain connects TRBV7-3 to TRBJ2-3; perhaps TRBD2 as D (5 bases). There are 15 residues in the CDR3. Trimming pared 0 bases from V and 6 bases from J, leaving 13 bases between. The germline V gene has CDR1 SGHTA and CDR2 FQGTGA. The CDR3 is CASSLTAGGSDTQYF. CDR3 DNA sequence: TGTGCCAGCAGCTTAACGGCAGGAGGTTCCGATACGCAGTATTTT. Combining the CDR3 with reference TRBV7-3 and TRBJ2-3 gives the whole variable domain GAGVSQTPSNKVTEKGKYVELRCDPISGHTALYWYRQSLGQGPEFLIYFQGTGAADDSGLPNDRFFAVRPEGSVSTLKIQRTERGDSAVYLCASSLTAGGSDTQYFGPGTRLTVL.

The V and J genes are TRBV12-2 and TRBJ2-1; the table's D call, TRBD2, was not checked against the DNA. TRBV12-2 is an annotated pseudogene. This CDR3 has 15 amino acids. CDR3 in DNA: TGTGCAACCCCGCAATGGCGGTTGATTTACAATGAGCAGTTCTTC. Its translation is CATPQWRLIYNEQFF.

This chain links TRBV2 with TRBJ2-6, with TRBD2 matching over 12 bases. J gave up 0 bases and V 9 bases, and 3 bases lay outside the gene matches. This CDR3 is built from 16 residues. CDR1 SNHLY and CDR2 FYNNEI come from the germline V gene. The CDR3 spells CARRTSGISGANVLTF. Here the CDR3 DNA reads TGTGCCAGGAGGACTAGCGGGATCTCTGGGGCCAACGTCCTGACTTTC.

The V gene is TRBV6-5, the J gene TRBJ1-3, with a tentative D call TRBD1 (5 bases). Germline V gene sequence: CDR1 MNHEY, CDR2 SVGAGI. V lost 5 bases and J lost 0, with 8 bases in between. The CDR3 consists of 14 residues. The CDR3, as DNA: TGTGCCAGCAGTCGCGACAGCTCTGGAAACACCATATATTTT. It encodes CASSRDSSGNTIYF.

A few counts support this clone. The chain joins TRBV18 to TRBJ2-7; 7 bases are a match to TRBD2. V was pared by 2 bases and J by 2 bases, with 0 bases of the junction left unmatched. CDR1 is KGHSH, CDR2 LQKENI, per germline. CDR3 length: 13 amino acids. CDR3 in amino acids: CASSPGTTYEQYF. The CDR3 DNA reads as TGTGCCAGCTCACCAGGGACTACCTACGAGCAGTACTTC.

CDR3 amino acids: CASSQEGGQEGTQYF. In DNA form, the CDR3 reads TGTGCCAGCAGCCAAGAGGGGGGACAGGAGGGGACCCAGTACTTC. The chain has TRBV4-2 and TRBJ2-5, with 8 bases aligning to TRBD1. The CDR3 consists of 15 residues. After removal of 0 bases from V and 7 bases from J, the junction contained 7 bases not matched to a gene. Germline assignment: CDR1 LGHNA and CDR2 YNFKEQ.

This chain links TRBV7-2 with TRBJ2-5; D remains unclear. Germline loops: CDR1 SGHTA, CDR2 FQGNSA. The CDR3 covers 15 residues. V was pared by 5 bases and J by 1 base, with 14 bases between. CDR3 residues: CASSRIRGIQETQYF. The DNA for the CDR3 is TGTGCCAGCAGCCGGATTAGAGGAATCCAAGAGACCCAGTACTTC. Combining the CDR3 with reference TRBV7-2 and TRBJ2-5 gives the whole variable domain GAGVSQSPSNKVTEKGKDVELRCDPISGHTALYWYRQSLGQGLEFLIYFQGNSAPDKSGLPSDRFSAERTGGSVSTLTIQRTQQEDSAVYLCASSRIRGIQETQYFGPGTRLLVL.

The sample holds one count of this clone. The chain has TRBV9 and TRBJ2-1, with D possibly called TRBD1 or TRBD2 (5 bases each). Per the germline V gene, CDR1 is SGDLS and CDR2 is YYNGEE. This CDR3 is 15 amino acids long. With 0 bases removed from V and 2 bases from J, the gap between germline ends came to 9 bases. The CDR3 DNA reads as TGTGCCAGCAGCGTAGCAGGGACCACCTACAATGAGCAGTTCTTC. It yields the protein CASSVAGTTYNEQFF.

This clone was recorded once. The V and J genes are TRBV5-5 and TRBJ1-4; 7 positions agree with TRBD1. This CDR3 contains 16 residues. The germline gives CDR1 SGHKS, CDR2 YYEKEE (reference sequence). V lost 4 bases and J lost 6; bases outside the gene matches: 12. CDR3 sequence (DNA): TGTGCCAGCAGCAGGGGGCTGACGGCAGGGGATGAAAAACTGTTTTTT. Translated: CASSRGLTAGDEKLFF.